A single sample is the source of the 4 T cell receptor beta chains below, sequenced in a study of CD8+CD57+ T cells in acquired aplastic anemia. The TCR beta profiling, which covered VDJ combination and CDR3 sequence, was carried out using genomic DNA as the template. TCRdb reprocessed the reads with MiXCR, giving one entry per CDR3 protein. Of a few hundred thousand distinct CDR3 sequences in the sample, around 33% are singletons; the top ten hold 0.82%. All sequencing subjects had displayed CD8+CD57+ cell expansion on flow cytometry. Source material: sorted CD4+, CD8+, or CD8+CD57+ T cells (not recorded which) from PBMCs. The receptors were sampled from a human donor with aplastic anemia.

A few counts support this clonotype. The genes are TRBV6-1 and TRBJ1-3; 9 nucleotides agree with TRBD1. Germline-derived CDR1 and CDR2 are MNHNS and SASEGT. This CDR3 contains 16 residues. V lost 5 bases to trimming and J lost 7 bases; unmatched junction nucleotides: 12. CDR3 in DNA: TGTGCCAGCAGTTTATTGGGACAGGGCTCGTGGAACACCATATATTTT. This translates into CASSLLGQGSWNTIYF.

To note about this clonotype: Sequence at one end of the junction differs from germline and may be a read error. V is TRBV15 and J is TRBJ1-2; tentative D call: TRBD1 (5 bases). Germline lookup yields CDR1 LNHNV and CDR2 YYDKDF (reference sequence). The CDR3 loop spans 16 amino acids. CDR3 nucleotides: TGTGCCACCTGCAGTGCAAGGGACGGTGGTGCCTATGGCTACACCTTC. This translates into CATCSARDGGAYGYTF.

A note on this clonotype: A read error may be the cause here, since a much bigger clone is one base away. The chain links TRBV5-4 to TRBJ1-2; D is uncertain. The CDR3 length is 13 residues. Germline assignment: CDR1 SGHNT and CDR2 YYREEE (reference sequence). For the CDR3, the DNA is TGTGCCAGCAGTGCTGCACCAAACTGTGGCTACACCTTC. Its protein is CASSAAPNCGYTF.

This clonotype was observed many times. V and J are TRBV29-1 and TRBJ1-1; 7 bases align to TRBD1. This CDR3 region has 14 residues. V lost 5 bases, J lost 6 bases, and 12 bases stayed unmatched. Looked up from germline, CDR1 is SQVTM and CDR2 is ANQGSEA. DNA for the CDR3: TGCAGCGTTTGCTTGAGACAGGGTACACCTGAAGCTTTCTTT. Translating gives CSVCLRQGTPEAFF.